This TCR beta chain emerged from a study of T-cell reconstitution after alpha-beta-depleted transplantation in children. This clonotype has only a few counts. CDR3 length: 17 residues. The V end lost 0 bases, the J end lost 7 bases, and 22 bases lay between the germline ends. Germline V gives CDR1 MNHEY, CDR2 SVGEGT. As it was prepared, the TCRbeta library received unique molecular identifiers. MiXCR, applied by TCRdb to the PCR reads, yields one record per CDR3 protein. The sample lists about 610,000 distinct CDR3 sequences, roughly a tenth seen once, with roughly 4% in the top ten. The clonotype was recovered from a human donor who donated a stem cell graft to a child with acute myeloid leukemia. The genes are TRBV6-2 or TRBV6-3 and TRBJ2-7; perhaps D is TRBD1 or TRBD2 (5 bases each). The specimen was PBMCs from the stem cell graft donor, collected from the stem cell graft. For the CDR3, the DNA is TGTGCCAGCAGTTACTCGGACCCGGGACGGCCTTTACGGGAGCAGTACTTC. Its protein is CASSYSDPGRPLREQYF.